These 27 T cell receptor beta chains came from one sample sequenced in a study of blood T cells in healthy people across ages. Through a sample-barcoded 5' primer and a J-beta primer mix, a second PCR was run for roughly 6 to 11 cycles. Using its own MiXCR run on the 5' RACE reads, TCRdb lists one record per CDR3 protein. The sample records 650,000 to 1,000,000 distinct CDR3 sequences, 30% to 45% being singletons. The material sequenced was blood. All receptors derive from a man aged 18 to 29 in good health.

This clonotype has a handful of counts. The chain employs TRBV7-2 and TRBJ2-7; no clear D gene. This CDR3 has 13 residues. Germline V CDR1 and CDR2: SGHTA, FQGNSA. V shed 1 base and J shed 5 bases, with 9 bases lying between them. In nucleotides, the CDR3 is TGTGCCAGCAGCTTAGAAAGGGCCAACGAGCAGTACTTC. This sequence encodes CASSLERANEQYF. Based on the CDR3 plus reference TRBV7-2 and TRBJ2-7, the full variable domain is GAGVSQSPSNKVTEKGKDVELRCDPISGHTALYWYRQSLGQGLEFLIYFQGNSAPDKSGLPSDRFSAERTGGSVSTLTIQRTQQEDSAVYLCASSLERANEQYFGPGTRLTVT.

The genes are TRBV10-3 and TRBJ2-1, with TRBD2 identical over 9 bases. J lost 3 bases, V lost 9 bases, and 3 bases had no gene match. Germline loops: CDR1 ENHRY, CDR2 SYGVKD. The CDR3 runs to 13 residues. CDR3 sequence (DNA): TGTGCCATAAAGCGGGAGGTCTACAATGAGCAGTTCTTC. Amino acid sequence: CAIKREVYNEQFF.

The chain uses TRBV7-2 and TRBJ2-5; D perhaps matches TRBD1 (5 bases). This CDR3 has 15 amino acids. Germline V gene data show CDR1 as SGHTA and CDR2 as FQGNSA. V dropped 2 bases and J dropped 3 bases, with 13 bases sitting between them. This CDR3 is CASSLWSGREETQYF. CDR3 nucleotide sequence: TGTGCCAGCAGCTTATGGTCGGGCAGGGAAGAGACCCAGTACTTC.

The table lists this clonotype with a few counts. Written as DNA, the CDR3 is TGTGCCAGCAGTAAACCAGGAGCAACTAATGAAAAACTGTTTTTT. It codes for CASSKPGATNEKLFF. The V call is TRBV2, the J call TRBJ1-4; no definite D call. This CDR3 region has 15 residues. Per germline, CDR1 SNHLY and CDR2 FYNNEI. Trimming left V 5 bases short and J 0 bases short, with 10 bases between.

Only a few counts were recorded for this clonotype. This chain uses TRBV5-5 with TRBJ2-6; TRBD1 might be the D (5 bases). The CDR3 spans 14 residues. Per germline, CDR1 SGHKS and CDR2 YYEKEE (reference sequence). V dropped 3 bases and J dropped 13 bases, with 17 bases sitting between them. CDR3 loop: CASSSDTGLRVLTF. CDR3 nucleotides: TGTGCCAGCAGCTCCGACACAGGTTTGAGGGTCCTGACTTTC.

The chain joins TRBV24-1 to TRBJ2-1; D perhaps matches TRBD1 (5 bases). The CDR3 runs 16 residues. V gave up 3 bases and J gave up 6 bases, with 17 bases separating them. Per germline, CDR1 KGHDR and CDR2 SFDVKD. CDR3 amino acids: CATSDLDQGLGNEQFF. The CDR3 nucleotides read TGTGCCACCAGTGATCTAGATCAGGGTTTGGGCAATGAGCAGTTCTTC.

The chain combines TRBV7-9 with TRBJ2-2; 9 bases fit TRBD2. The CDR3 covers 14 residues. Unmatched junction bases numbered 5, after V lost 9 bases and J lost 3 bases. In germline, CDR1 is SEHNR, CDR2 FQNEAQ (reference sequence). CDR3 region: CARSSGAHTGELFF. The CDR3 nucleotides are TGTGCCAGGTCTAGCGGGGCCCACACCGGGGAGCTGTTTTTT. Full variable domain (outside the CDR3, taken from reference TRBV7-9 and TRBJ2-2): DTGVSQNPRHKITKRGQNVTFRCDPISEHNRLYWYRQTLGQGPEFLTYFQNEAQLEKSRLLSDRFSAERPKGSFSTLEIQRTEQGDSAMYLCARSSGAHTGELFFGEGSRLTVL.

The rearrangement links TRBV7-2 to TRBJ1-2; D not resolved. Trimming removed 1 base at V and 6 bases at J, with 15 bases between. CDR1 is SGHTA, CDR2 FQGNSA, per germline. The CDR3 runs to 15 residues. The CDR3 sequence: CASSLVGQYRNGYTF. The CDR3 nucleotides are TGTGCCAGCAGCTTAGTTGGGCAGTATAGAAATGGCTACACCTTC.

The gene calls are TRBV30 and TRBJ2-2; D possibly corresponds to TRBD1 (6 bases). Trimming pared 2 bases from V and 5 bases from J, leaving 12 bases between. CDR3 length: 14 residues. Germline-derived CDR1 and CDR2 are GTSNPN and SVGIG (reference sequence). The DNA of the CDR3 is TGTGCCTGGAGTAAGCAGGGGATTACCGGGGAGCTGTTTTTT. This gives the protein CAWSKQGITGELFF.

There are many counts of this clonotype. This chain joins TRBV12-3 or TRBV12-4 and TRBJ1-2; 10 nucleotides line up with TRBD1. The CDR3 length is 14 residues. V trimming: 5 bases; J trimming: 6 bases; junction bases outside the gene matches: 6. CDR3 in DNA: TGTGCCAGCAGTATGACAGGGGGCGCGGATGGCTACACCTTC. The encoded protein is CASSMTGGADGYTF.

The table lists this clonotype with many counts. This chain joins TRBV10-3 and TRBJ1-1; no definite D call. The germline V and J ends were trimmed by 10 bases and 1 base, with 16 bases remaining between them. CDR1 is ENHRY and CDR2 is SYGVKD in the germline V gene. The CDR3 is 14 residues long. This CDR3 reads CATRPAPKNTEAFF. The CDR3 DNA is TGTGCCACCCGCCCGGCACCAAAGAACACTGAAGCTTTCTTT.

This clonotype has more than one count but fewer than ten. This chain connects TRBV2 to TRBJ2-3; no firm D call. V was cut by 8 bases and J by 0 bases, with 12 bases left in between. There are 14 residues in the CDR3. Germline lookup yields CDR1 SNHLY and CDR2 FYNNEI. The CDR3 loop reads CASGETSSTDTQYF. In DNA, the CDR3 is TGTGCCAGCGGAGAGACGAGTAGCACAGATACGCAGTATTTT.

V usage is TRBV12-3 or TRBV12-4 and J usage is TRBJ2-2, with 7 bases fitting TRBD2. The ends lost 6 bases at V and 6 bases at J; junction bases unmatched: 7. This CDR3 comprises 14 residues. The CDR3 DNA is TGTGCCAGCAGCCCTGGGGGGGGTCCCGGGGAGCTGTTTTTT. It encodes CASSPGGGPGELFF.

This clonotype was detected a few times. The chain recombines TRBV5-1 with TRBJ1-1, with D hard to call. The CDR3 spans 15 residues. Germline V gene sequence: CDR1 SGHRS, CDR2 YFSETQ. V was pared by 4 bases and J by 3 bases, with 16 bases between. CDR3: CASSRARSEDTEAFF. The CDR3 nucleotides are TGCGCCAGCAGCCGGGCCCGATCAGAGGACACTGAAGCTTTCTTT.

This clonotype was counted between two and nine times. This rearrangement joins TRBV7-9 to TRBJ1-4, with D perhaps matching TRBD1 (6 bases). V lost 2 bases to trimming and J lost 0 bases, with 10 bases between them. Germline values: CDR1 SEHNR, CDR2 FQNEAQ (reference sequence). The CDR3 totals 16 residues. In nucleotides, the CDR3 is TGTGCCAGCAGCTTATGGGGGCAGGCAACTAATGAAAAACTGTTTTTT. Protein sequence: CASSLWGQATNEKLFF.

In its sample, this clonotype was seen a few times. This rearrangement joins TRBV3-1 to TRBJ1-2; 10 positions agree with TRBD1. Germline CDR1 reads LGHDT; CDR2 reads YNNKEL (reference sequence). The CDR3 has 17 amino acids. J gave up 6 bases and V 0 bases, and 10 bases lay outside the gene matches. As DNA, the CDR3 is TGTGCCAGCAGCCAAGATCGGACAGGGGGGTATGGGGATGGCTACACCTTC. Encoded protein: CASSQDRTGGYGDGYTF.

CDR3 region: CSARRNRGGNNYGYTF. CDR3 in DNA: TGCAGTGCTAGAAGGAACAGGGGAGGAAATAACTATGGCTACACCTTC. The rearrangement links TRBV20-1 to TRBJ1-2; TRBD1 agrees at 7 bases. Germline CDR1 DFQATT, CDR2 SNEGSKA (reference sequence). The J segment lost 1 base and the V segment lost 2 bases, leaving 10 bases of the junction unmatched. CDR3 length equals 16 residues.

This clonotype has at least ten counts. The gene calls are TRBV20-1 and TRBJ2-3; the match to TRBD2 covers 14 bases. The ends lost 6 bases at V and 2 bases at J; junction bases unmatched: 4. Germline V gene sequence: CDR1 DFQATT, CDR2 SNEGSKA (reference sequence). The CDR3 runs 15 residues. In DNA form, the CDR3 reads TGCAGTGCATGGGGACTAGCGGGGGTCACAGATACGCAGTATTTT. Encoded protein: CSAWGLAGVTDTQYF.

Comments on this clonotype: A much larger clone sits a single nucleotide away, making a read error possible. The V gene is TRBV20-1, the J gene TRBJ2-1; D remains unclear. Germline V lookup: CDR1 DFQATT, CDR2 SNEGSKA (reference sequence). Trimming left V 6 bases short and J 13 bases short, with 22 bases between. CDR3 length equals 13 residues. The DNA for the CDR3 is TGCAGTGCCCCCCATGGGGTACGAGAGACCCAGTTCTTC. It encodes CSAPHGVRETQFF.

This chain links TRBV5-1 with TRBJ1-5; TRBD1 is a possible D gene (5 bases). This CDR3 region has 14 residues. V was pared by 4 bases and J by 7 bases, with 15 bases between. Per the germline V gene, CDR1 is SGHRS and CDR2 is YFSETQ. The CDR3 loop reads CASSPDPKGQPQHF. For the CDR3, the DNA is TGCGCCAGCAGCCCCGACCCGAAGGGGCAGCCCCAGCATTTT.

This chain joins TRBV6-5 and TRBJ2-3; no clear D gene. V lost 0 bases and J lost 0, with 16 bases in between. Germline CDR1 MNHEY, CDR2 SVGAGI. This CDR3 spans 18 amino acids. The CDR3 region has the DNA TGTGCCAGCAGTTACTCGCACAGTCGCCCATATAGCACAGATACGCAGTATTTT. It codes for CASSYSHSRPYSTDTQYF.

CDR3 DNA sequence: TGTGCCAGCAGCCAGGAGGAGGGCAAGGTGGCCCGCCTCACGTACTTC. Translated: CASSQEEGKVARLTYF. This chain uses TRBV4-2 with TRBJ2-5; D is perhaps TRBD2 (6 bases). V lost 3 bases to trimming and J lost 13 bases, with 27 bases between them. Germline CDR1 and CDR2: LGHNA and YNFKEQ. This CDR3 is 16 amino acids long.

In its sample, this clonotype was seen many times. CDR3 nucleotides: TGTGCCAGCAGTTTACAAGGACAGCCCTACAATGAGCAGTTCTTC. This translates into CASSLQGQPYNEQFF. The J gene is TRBJ2-1, the V gene TRBV12-3 or TRBV12-4; TRBD1 is a possible D gene (6 bases). V was shortened by 2 bases and J by 2 bases, with 10 bases between the two germline ends. The CDR3 totals 15 residues.

The chain employs TRBV11-2 and TRBJ1-1; no reliable D call. The V gene's germline CDR1 is SGHAT and CDR2 FQNNGV. V lost 5 bases to trimming and J lost 0 bases, with 13 bases between them. This CDR3 is built from 15 residues. DNA for the CDR3: TGTGCCAGCAGCCCGACGACTGAGCTGAACACTGAAGCTTTCTTT. Its protein product is CASSPTTELNTEAFF.

This clonotype was detected only a few times. The gene calls are TRBV24-1 and TRBJ1-1; D not certain. Germline values: CDR1 KGHDR, CDR2 SFDVKD. V was pared by 6 bases and J by 5 bases, with 12 bases between. CDR3 size: 13 residues. The CDR3 DNA sequence: TGTGCCACCAGTCCATCGGCTGAGACTGAAGCTTTCTTT. It yields the protein CATSPSAETEAFF.

This clonotype showed up many times. The J gene is TRBJ2-7, the V gene TRBV20-1; TRBD1 aligns across 10 bases. V lost 6 bases and J lost 5; bases outside the gene matches: 10. This CDR3 comprises 14 residues. CDR1 and CDR2 from the germline V gene are DFQATT and SNEGSKA (reference sequence). The CDR3 here is CSANPGTGANEQYF. CDR3 nucleotide sequence: TGCAGTGCCAACCCCGGGACAGGGGCCAACGAGCAGTACTTC.

Only a few counts were recorded for this clonotype. This sequence joins TRBV10-3 and TRBJ2-3; the D gene is possibly TRBD2 (6 bases). The V and J ends lost 2 bases and 6 bases respectively, with 9 bases between them. The CDR3 is 13 amino acids. CDR1 and CDR2 (germline): ENHRY, SYGVKD. CDR3 nucleotides: TGTGCCATCAGTGAGGGCGGGGCGGATACGCAGTATTTT. Its translation is CAISEGGADTQYF.